A selection of T cell receptor beta chains follows, all from one sample in a study of OX40 agonist ivuxolimab in advanced cancers. The protocol was immunoSEQ multiplex PCR, while the TCRdb copy is restricted to in-frame clones and leaves out a portion. Found here are 70,000 to 95,000 clones, around 90% of them singletons; the top ten hold 0.65% to 0.95%. Sequences were derived from CD4+ or CD8+ T cells sorted from blood, sampled in a trial of the OX40 agonist ivuxolimab. The receptors stem from an adult with an advanced solid tumor such as melanoma, head and neck, liver or kidney cancer. Both conserved end residues are part of each CDR3. Expanded clones get a size class; other rows say once, few or many, or leave the size out.

V,size,CDR3
TRBV7-8,-,CASSRDSNQPQHF
TRBV19,few,CASSPLASEHIYEQYF
TRBV30,once,CAWSGGGGYYGYTF
TRBV30,-,CAWGQGTNTEAFF
TRBV27,-,CASSSTPGLAGGDEQFF
TRBV5-1,-,CASSVRFSTDTQYF
TRBV7-3,-,CASSLTLGASYNEQFF
TRBV6-1,-,CASTDIGTQYF
TRBV5-8,-,CASSAAWGYNEQFF
TRBV30,-,CAWRSGTGGSPLHF
TRBV19,-,CASRSAGGLNEQFF
TRBV19,-,CASSFRDRGLAFF
TRBV29-1,-,CSVGGRPNGPRETQYF
TRBV5-6,-,CASSLEGSYGYTF
TRBV5-1,-,CASSFSGREETQYF
TRBV6-5,once,CASSQGLANEKLFF
TRBV7-6,-,CASSSRDRGAIGLANEQFF
TRBV5-1,-,CASSHGETQYF
TRBV7-3,-,CASSLGGANEKLFF
TRBV9,-,CASSIADRVSTGELFF
TRBV2,-,CASSPTGKGFF
TRBV28,-,CASSLRGSQSHIQYF
TRBV7-2,-,CASSLGGRVAGELFF
TRBV29-1,once,CSVRDLDQPQHF
TRBV7-2,-,CASKLAGGGGETQYF
TRBV21-1,-,CASSKMGGDSRTDTQYF
TRBV28,once,CASSLTGFYEQYF
TRBV11-2,-,CASSPNRLTEAFF
TRBV30,-,CAWSLLNEQFF
TRBV6-6,-,CASNILAPPRSNEQFF
TRBV7-3,-,CASSFRGTGNEQFF
TRBV4-1,-,CASKGGRGAGELFF
TRBV7-9,-,CASTRGQGPAGFQFF
TRBV18,-,CASSPPTPGEEQYF
TRBV5-1,once,CASSFSPGAVNEKLFF
TRBV6-1,-,CASSEQGGKQPQHF
TRBV19,-,CVSRGREGPNEQFF
TRBV7-2,-,CASSSSLGGKVSF
TRBV6-1,-,CASSWGAAQETQYF
TRBV14,-,CASSQDVGGLSYEQYF